This T cell receptor beta chain was captured by sequencing in a study of cytomegalovirus exposure and HLA in healthy donors. Both 60 Vbeta primers and 13 Jbeta primers went into the PCR. Profiled with immunoSEQ multiplex PCR; TCRdb holds only in-frame clones, not every one. Of around 89,000 clones in the sample, approximately 84% are singletons; the top ten hold 1% to 1.5%. Between the trimmed V and J ends, which lost 1 base and 5 bases, there was a span of 6 bases. Germline assignment: CDR1 SEHNR and CDR2 FQNEAQ (reference sequence). The CDR3 has 12 residues. In regard to this clone: Its specificity is unknown.

General study findings and limits: An analysis was carried out later, and it reportedly showed fewer N-insertions in an Asian-associated ancestry cluster than the approximately 670-donor mean. Analyses of presence/absence relied on an assumption of roughly uniform sequencing depth across donors. There were 150 or so TCR beta chains listed as cytomegalovirus-associated. The likely explanation for a cluster of highly shared sequence variants was sequencing artifact.

This chain uses TRBV7-9 with TRBJ2-7; D not certain. Sequencing input: PBMCs. The clonotype was recovered from a girl aged 2 to 9 in good health and CMV-seropositive. The CDR3 loop is CASSLDRDEQYF. CDR3 nucleotide sequence: TGTGCCAGCAGCTTAGACAGAGACGAGCAGTACTTC.